A single sample is the source of the 20 T cell receptor beta chains below, sequenced in a study of identical twins. TCRdb processed the 5' RACE reads anew with MiXCR; each CDR3 protein has one entry. The table includes about 690,000 distinct CDR3 sequences, roughly 20% detected once. This sample was also put to use in a study of T cells expressing NK-cell markers.

Sequenced material: PBMCs. These receptors all stem from a woman aged 18-35 years in good health.

The chain joins TRBV12-3 or TRBV12-4 to TRBJ2-5; the match to TRBD2 covers 14 bases. Germline trimming cut 4 bases from V and 9 bases from J; bases unmatched to any gene: 4. There are 14 residues in the CDR3. The CDR3 sequence: CASSSRLAGGSQYF. The CDR3 nucleotides are TGTGCCAGCAGTTCCCGACTAGCGGGGGGGTCCCAGTACTTC.

This sequence joins TRBV20-1 and TRBJ2-7; TRBD2 aligns across 8 bases. This CDR3 has 14 amino acids. V shed 6 bases, J shed 7 bases, and the junction held 14 bases outside the gene matches. Germline values: CDR1 DFQATT, CDR2 SNEGSKA (reference sequence). In DNA form, the CDR3 reads TGCAGTGCCTCCGGGACTAGGGTATCTGGAGAGCAGTACTTC. Protein: CSASGTRVSGEQYF.

In its sample, this clonotype was seen many times. J is TRBJ2-3 and V is TRBV12-3 or TRBV12-4; the match to TRBD2 covers 14 bases. The J segment lost 9 bases and the V segment lost 5 bases, leaving 10 bases of the junction unmatched. This CDR3 region has 16 residues. The CDR3 protein is CASSPRLAGGFRTQYF. The CDR3 nucleotides read TGTGCCAGCAGTCCCCGACTAGCGGGGGGGTTCCGAACGCAGTATTTT.

V and J are TRBV10-3 and TRBJ1-5; 9 nucleotides match TRBD1. With V trimmed by 5 bases and J by 6 bases, 5 bases remained unmatched. The CDR3 extends over 14 amino acids. Germline CDR1 and CDR2: ENHRY and SYGVKD. Written as DNA, the CDR3 is TGTGCCATCAGTCGGACAGGGGCCGGTCAGCCCCAGCATTTT. Encoded protein: CAISRTGAGQPQHF.

This clonotype was counted only a few times. The rearrangement uses TRBV20-1 and TRBJ1-5, with D uncertain. CDR1 and CDR2 (germline): DFQATT, SNEGSKA (reference sequence). The CDR3 is made up of 15 amino acids. V was pared by 0 bases and J by 4 bases, with 13 bases between. CDR3 DNA sequence: TGCAGTGCTAGAGATGGTGGGATGGGGAATCAGCCCCAGCATTTT. Translation: CSARDGGMGNQPQHF.

The sample holds many counts of this clonotype. The genes are TRBV5-1 and TRBJ2-2; either TRBD1 or TRBD2 may supply D (5 bases each). Trimming shortened V by 5 bases and J by 4 bases, and 12 bases separated the two germline ends. Per the germline V gene, CDR1 is SGHRS and CDR2 is YFSETQ. The CDR3 runs 14 residues. The CDR3 protein is CASRAGATTGELFF. DNA for the CDR3: TGCGCCAGCAGAGCCGGGGCGACCACCGGGGAGCTGTTTTTT.

This clonotype was observed many times. In nucleotides, the CDR3 is TGTGCCAGCAGCGTAGAAGCTGGGTCCGAGCAGTACTTC. The encoded protein is CASSVEAGSEQYF. The chain is built from TRBV9 and TRBJ2-7, with D unclear. V was shortened by 0 bases and J by 6 bases, with 10 bases between the two germline ends. Germline loops: CDR1 SGDLS, CDR2 YYNGEE. This CDR3 comprises 13 residues.

The J gene is TRBJ2-1, the V gene TRBV13; 10 bases fit TRBD2. The V segment lost 6 bases and the J segment 15 bases; nucleotides outside the gene matches: 11. The CDR3 runs to 13 residues. The germline gives CDR1 PRHDT, CDR2 FYEKMQ (reference sequence). CDR3 region: CASRQKPGLALFF. DNA for the CDR3: TGTGCCAGCAGACAAAAGCCGGGACTAGCGTTGTTCTTC. The full variable domain, in which reference TRBV13 and TRBJ2-1 provide the parts outside the CDR3, is AAGVIQSPRHLIKEKRETATLKCYPIPRHDTVYWYQQGPGQDPQFLISFYEKMQSDKGSIPDRFSAQQFSDYHSELNMSSLELGDSALYFCASRQKPGLALFFGPGTRLTVL.

There are a few counts of this clonotype. The chain joins TRBV7-9 to TRBJ2-7; 10 bases fit TRBD1. Per the germline V gene, CDR1 is SEHNR and CDR2 is FQNEAQ (reference sequence). The CDR3 length is 14 residues. J lost 1 base, V lost 6 bases, and 3 bases had no gene match. CDR3 residues: CASRLGQGSYEQYF. In DNA, the CDR3 is TGTGCCAGCAGACTGGGACAGGGGTCCTACGAGCAGTACTTC.

V gene TRBV2 combines with J gene TRBJ1-1, with D unresolved. Germline lookup yields CDR1 SNHLY and CDR2 FYNNEI. The CDR3 is 15 residues long. V lost 8 bases, J lost 1 base, and 17 bases lay in between. CDR3 nucleotide sequence: TGTGCCAGCGCCCAAAGGGAACAGAAGAACACTGAAGCTTTCTTT. This encodes CASAQREQKNTEAFF.

This clonotype was observed many times. The chain has TRBV6-5 and TRBJ2-7, with D unresolved. V lost 9 bases to trimming and J lost 6 bases, with 12 bases between them. CDR1 and CDR2 (germline): MNHEY, SVGAGI. The CDR3 is 11 residues long. The CDR3 loop is CASQTDREQYF. The CDR3 nucleotides read TGTGCCAGTCAAACGGATCGCGAGCAGTACTTC.

The chain couples TRBV9 to TRBJ2-7; 11 bases are a match to TRBD2. Germline assignment: CDR1 SGDLS and CDR2 YYNGEE. The CDR3 loop spans 13 amino acids. V dropped 1 base and J dropped 6; count of bases not matched to a gene: 0. The chain's CDR3 is CASSVLAGGEQYF. CDR3 bases: TGTGCCAGCAGCGTACTAGCGGGAGGCGAGCAGTACTTC.

The chain employs TRBV20-1 and TRBJ2-3; 8 bases are shared with TRBD2. The V segment lost 8 bases and the J segment 4 bases; nucleotides outside the gene matches: 14. Germline CDR1 and CDR2: DFQATT and SNEGSKA (reference sequence). CDR3 length equals 15 residues. CDR3 residues: CSKTGAGVSADTQYF. Here the CDR3 DNA reads TGCAGTAAGACCGGAGCGGGAGTATCCGCAGATACGCAGTATTTT.

This clonotype was counted a few times. The V call is TRBV30, the J call TRBJ2-4, with 7 bases identical to TRBD1. CDR1 GTSNPN and CDR2 SVGIG come from the germline V gene (reference sequence). V gave up 5 bases and J gave up 8 bases; unmatched junction bases: 9. This CDR3 is built from 13 residues. CDR3 DNA sequence: TGTGCCTGGGAGAGGGGGCCAGGGGACATTCAGTACTTC. Residues: CAWERGPGDIQYF.

The V gene is TRBV12-3 or TRBV12-4, the J gene TRBJ1-1, with D unclear. This CDR3 is 16 amino acids long. The V gene lost 6 bases and the J gene lost 1 base, with 18 bases spanning the gap. The CDR3 nucleotides read TGTGCCAGCAGCGGTGAGTTTTCCCGGACGAACACTGAAGCTTTCTTT. This translates into CASSGEFSRTNTEAFF.

The table lists this clonotype with a few counts. The CDR3 reads CASSVAGNPADTQYF. The CDR3, as DNA: TGTGCCAGCAGCGTAGCGGGGAACCCCGCAGATACGCAGTATTTT. The chain combines TRBV9 with TRBJ2-3, with a possible D match to TRBD2 (5 bases). The V end lost 0 bases, the J end lost 4 bases, and 12 bases lay between the germline ends. From germline, CDR1 is SGDLS and CDR2 YYNGEE. The CDR3 sequence is 15 residues long.

This rearrangement joins TRBV11-1 to TRBJ2-1, with D possibly being TRBD1 or TRBD2 (5 bases each). The CDR3 covers 18 residues. V was shortened by 1 base and J by 8 bases, with 24 bases between the two germline ends. Germline V gene lookup returns CDR1 SGHAT and CDR2 FQDESV (reference sequence). CDR3 bases: TGTGCCAGCAGCTTAGAATACCTCCGTGGGAAGGGGAGAGATGAGCAGTTCTTC. Its translation is CASSLEYLRGKGRDEQFF.

The chain has TRBV29-1 and TRBJ2-3, with D tentatively TRBD1 (5 bases). Germline V lookup: CDR1 SQVTM, CDR2 ANQGSEA. Trimming removed 3 bases at V and 0 bases at J, with 13 bases between. CDR3 size: 15 residues. The CDR3 region is CSVDPPDTSTDTQYF. In nucleotides, the CDR3 is TGCAGCGTTGACCCCCCGGACACTAGCACAGATACGCAGTATTTT.

In this sample, this clonotype turned up a few times. The V call is TRBV20-1, the J call TRBJ2-1; D is undetermined. The V gene's germline CDR1 is DFQATT and CDR2 SNEGSKA (reference sequence). Trimming pared 1 base from V and 7 bases from J, leaving 11 bases between. CDR3 size: 13 residues. Here the CDR3 reads CSARGVGYNEQFF. In DNA form, the CDR3 reads TGCAGTGCTAGAGGGGTCGGCTATAATGAGCAGTTCTTC.

The chain employs TRBV4-3 and TRBJ2-1, with D perhaps matching TRBD1 (7 bases). This CDR3 has 15 amino acids. V lost 3 bases and J lost 5, with 14 bases in between. CDR1 is LGHNA, CDR2 YSLEER, per germline. Here the CDR3 DNA reads TGCGCCAGCAGCCATTTGGGCGGGACAGACAATGAGCAGTTCTTC. Translation: CASSHLGGTDNEQFF.